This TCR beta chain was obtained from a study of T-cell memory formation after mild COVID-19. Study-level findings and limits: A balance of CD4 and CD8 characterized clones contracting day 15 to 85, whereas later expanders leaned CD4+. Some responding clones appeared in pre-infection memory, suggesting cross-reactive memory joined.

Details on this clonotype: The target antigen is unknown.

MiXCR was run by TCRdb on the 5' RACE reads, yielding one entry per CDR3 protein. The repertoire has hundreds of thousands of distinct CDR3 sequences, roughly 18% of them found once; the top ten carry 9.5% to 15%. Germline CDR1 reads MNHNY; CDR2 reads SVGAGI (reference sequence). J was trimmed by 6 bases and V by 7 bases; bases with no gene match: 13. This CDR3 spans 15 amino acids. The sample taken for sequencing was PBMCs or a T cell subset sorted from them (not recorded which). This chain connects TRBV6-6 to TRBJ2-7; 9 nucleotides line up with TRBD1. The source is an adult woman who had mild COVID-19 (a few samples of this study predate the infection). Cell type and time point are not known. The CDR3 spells CASTRGGTGSGEQYF. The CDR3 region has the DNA TGTGCCAGCACAAGAGGGGGGACAGGGTCCGGCGAGCAGTACTTC.